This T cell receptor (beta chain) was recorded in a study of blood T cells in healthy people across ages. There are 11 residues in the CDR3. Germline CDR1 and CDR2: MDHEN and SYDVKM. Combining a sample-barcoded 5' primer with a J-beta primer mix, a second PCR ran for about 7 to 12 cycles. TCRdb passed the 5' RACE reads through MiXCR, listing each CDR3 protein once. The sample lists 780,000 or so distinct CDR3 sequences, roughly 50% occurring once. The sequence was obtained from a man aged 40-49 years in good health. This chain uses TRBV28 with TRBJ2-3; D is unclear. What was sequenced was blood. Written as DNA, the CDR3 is TGTGTCACGACAAACACAGATACGCAGTATTTT. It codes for CVTTNTDTQYF.